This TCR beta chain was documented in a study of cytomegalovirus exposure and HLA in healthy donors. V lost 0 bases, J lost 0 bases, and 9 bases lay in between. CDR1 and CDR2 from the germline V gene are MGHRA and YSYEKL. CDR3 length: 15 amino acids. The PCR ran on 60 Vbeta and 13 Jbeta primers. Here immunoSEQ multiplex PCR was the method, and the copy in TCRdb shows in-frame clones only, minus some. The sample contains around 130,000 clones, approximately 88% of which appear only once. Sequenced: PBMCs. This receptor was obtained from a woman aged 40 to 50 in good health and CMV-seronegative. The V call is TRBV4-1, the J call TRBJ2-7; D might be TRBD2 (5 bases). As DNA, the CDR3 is TGCGCCAGCAGCCAAGATCGCGGGTACTCCTACGAGCAGTACTTC. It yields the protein CASSQDRGYSYEQYF.